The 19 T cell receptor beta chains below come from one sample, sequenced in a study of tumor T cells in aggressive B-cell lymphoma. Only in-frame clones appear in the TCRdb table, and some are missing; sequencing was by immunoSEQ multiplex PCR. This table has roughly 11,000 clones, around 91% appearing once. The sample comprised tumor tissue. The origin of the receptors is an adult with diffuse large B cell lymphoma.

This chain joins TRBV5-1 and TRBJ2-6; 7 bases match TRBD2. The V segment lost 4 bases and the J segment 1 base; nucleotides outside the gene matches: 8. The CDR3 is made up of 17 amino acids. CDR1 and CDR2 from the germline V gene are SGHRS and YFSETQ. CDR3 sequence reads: CASSPQAGRSGANVLTF. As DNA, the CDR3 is TGCGCCAGCAGCCCCCAAGCGGGAAGGTCTGGGGCCAACGTCCTGACTTTC.

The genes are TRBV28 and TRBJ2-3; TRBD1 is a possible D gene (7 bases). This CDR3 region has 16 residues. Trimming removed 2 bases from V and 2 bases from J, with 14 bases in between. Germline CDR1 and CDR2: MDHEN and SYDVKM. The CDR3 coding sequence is TGTGCCAGCAGTTTACCCGGACAGGACTACACAGATACGCAGTATTTT. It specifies CASSLPGQDYTDTQYF.

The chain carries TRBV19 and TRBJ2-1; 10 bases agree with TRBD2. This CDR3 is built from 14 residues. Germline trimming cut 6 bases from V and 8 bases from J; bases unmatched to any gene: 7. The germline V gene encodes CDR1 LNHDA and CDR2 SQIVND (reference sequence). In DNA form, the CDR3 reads TGTGCCAGTAGCTCTAGCGGGAGAACGCATGAGCAGTTCTTC. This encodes CASSSSGRTHEQFF.

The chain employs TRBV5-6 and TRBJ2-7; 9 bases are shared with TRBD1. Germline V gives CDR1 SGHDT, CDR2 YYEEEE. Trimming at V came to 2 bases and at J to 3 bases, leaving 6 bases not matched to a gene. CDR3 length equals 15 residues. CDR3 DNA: TGTGCCAGCAGCTTAGGGGACAGGGCCGACTACGAGCAGTACTTC. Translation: CASSLGDRADYEQYF.

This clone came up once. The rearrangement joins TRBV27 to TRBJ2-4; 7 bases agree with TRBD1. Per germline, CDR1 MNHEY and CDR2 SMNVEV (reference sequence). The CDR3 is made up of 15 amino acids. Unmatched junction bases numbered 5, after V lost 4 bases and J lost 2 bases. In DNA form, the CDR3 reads TGTGCCAGCAGTTCAGGGGGTCCTCCCAAAAACATTCAGTACTTC. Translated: CASSSGGPPKNIQYF.

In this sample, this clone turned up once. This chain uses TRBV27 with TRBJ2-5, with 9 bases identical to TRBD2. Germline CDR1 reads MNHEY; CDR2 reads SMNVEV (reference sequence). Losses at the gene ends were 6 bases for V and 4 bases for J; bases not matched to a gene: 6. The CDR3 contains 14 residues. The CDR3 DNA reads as TGTGCCAGCAGAGGGGCGGGAGGGGGAGAGACCCAGTACTTC. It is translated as CASRGAGGGETQYF.

In nucleotides, the CDR3 is TGTGCCAGCAGTCGTACACGATTCCAAGAGACCCAGTACTTC. Protein: CASSRTRFQETQYF. The chain employs TRBV27 and TRBJ2-5; the D is unclear. V was shortened by 5 bases and J by 1 base, with 11 bases between the two germline ends. This CDR3 comprises 14 residues. Germline CDR1 and CDR2: MNHEY and SMNVEV (reference sequence).

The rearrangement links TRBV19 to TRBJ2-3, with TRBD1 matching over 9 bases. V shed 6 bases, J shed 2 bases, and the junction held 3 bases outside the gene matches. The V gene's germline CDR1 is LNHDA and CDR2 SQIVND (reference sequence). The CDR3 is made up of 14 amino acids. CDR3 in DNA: TGTGCCAGTAGAGGGACAGGGTCCACAGATACGCAGTATTTT. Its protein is CASRGTGSTDTQYF.

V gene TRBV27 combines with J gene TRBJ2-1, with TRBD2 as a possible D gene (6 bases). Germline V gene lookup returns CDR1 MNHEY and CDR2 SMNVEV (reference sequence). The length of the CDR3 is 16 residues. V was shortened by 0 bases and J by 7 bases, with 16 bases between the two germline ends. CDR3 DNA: TGTGCCAGCAGTTTATCCGGGGGATCGGCATCAAATGAGCAGTTCTTC. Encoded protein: CASSLSGGSASNEQFF.

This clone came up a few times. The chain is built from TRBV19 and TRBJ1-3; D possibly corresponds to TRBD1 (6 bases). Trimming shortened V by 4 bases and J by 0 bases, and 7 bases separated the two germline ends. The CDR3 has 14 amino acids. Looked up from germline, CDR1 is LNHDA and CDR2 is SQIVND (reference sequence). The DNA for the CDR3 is TGTGCCAGTAGTACAGGGGCCTCTGGAAACACCATATATTTT. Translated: CASSTGASGNTIYF. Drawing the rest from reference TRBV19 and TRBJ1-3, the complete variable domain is DGGITQSPKYLFRKEGQNVTLSCEQNLNHDAMYWYRQDPGQGLRLIYYSQIVNDFQKGDIAEGYSVSREKKESFPLTVTSAQKNPTAFYLCASSTGASGNTIYFGEGSWLTVV.

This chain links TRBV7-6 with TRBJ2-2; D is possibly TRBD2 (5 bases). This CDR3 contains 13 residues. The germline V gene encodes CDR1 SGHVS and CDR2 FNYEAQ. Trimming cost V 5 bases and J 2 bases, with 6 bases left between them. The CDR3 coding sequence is TGTGCCAGCAGCCGGGAAAACACCGGGGAGCTGTTTTTT. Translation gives CASSRENTGELFF.

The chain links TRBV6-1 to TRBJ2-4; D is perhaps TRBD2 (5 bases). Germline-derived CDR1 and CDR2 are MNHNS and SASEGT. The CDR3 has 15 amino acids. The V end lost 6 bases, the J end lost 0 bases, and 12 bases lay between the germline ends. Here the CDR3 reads CASSIYGLAKNIQYF. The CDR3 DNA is TGTGCCAGCAGCATTTACGGACTAGCCAAAAACATTCAGTACTTC.

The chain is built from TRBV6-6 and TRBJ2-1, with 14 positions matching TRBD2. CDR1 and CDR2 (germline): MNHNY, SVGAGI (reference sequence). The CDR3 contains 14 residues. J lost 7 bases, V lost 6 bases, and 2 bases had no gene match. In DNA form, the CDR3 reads TGTGCCAGCAGGACTAGCGGGAGGGAAAATGAGCAGTTCTTC. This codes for CASRTSGRENEQFF.

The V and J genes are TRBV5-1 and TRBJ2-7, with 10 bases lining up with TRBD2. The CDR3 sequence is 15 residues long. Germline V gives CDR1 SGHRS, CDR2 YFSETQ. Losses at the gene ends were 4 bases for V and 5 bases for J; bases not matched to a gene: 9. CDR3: CASSQSSGSFHEQYF. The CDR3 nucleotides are TGCGCCAGCAGCCAATCTAGCGGGAGTTTCCACGAGCAGTACTTC.

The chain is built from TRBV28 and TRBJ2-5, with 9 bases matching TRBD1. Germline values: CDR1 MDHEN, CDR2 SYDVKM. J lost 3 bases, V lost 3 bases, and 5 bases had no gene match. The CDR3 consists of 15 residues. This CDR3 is CASSFTGGGKETQYF. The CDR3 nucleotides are TGTGCCAGCAGTTTCACAGGGGGCGGGAAAGAGACCCAGTACTTC.

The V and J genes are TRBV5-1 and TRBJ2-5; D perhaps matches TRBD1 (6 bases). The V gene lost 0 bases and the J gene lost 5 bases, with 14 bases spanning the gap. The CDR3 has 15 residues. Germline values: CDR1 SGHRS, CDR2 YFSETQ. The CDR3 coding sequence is TGCGCCAGCAGCTTGGGGAGGAACAGGGACGAGACCCAGTACTTC. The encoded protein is CASSLGRNRDETQYF.

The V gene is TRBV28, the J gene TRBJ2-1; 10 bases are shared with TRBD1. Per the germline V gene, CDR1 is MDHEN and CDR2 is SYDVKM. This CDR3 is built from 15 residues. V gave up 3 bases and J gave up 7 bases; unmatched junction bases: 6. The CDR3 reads CASSFTGTGENEQFF. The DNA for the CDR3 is TGTGCCAGCAGTTTTACCGGGACAGGGGAAAATGAGCAGTTCTTC.

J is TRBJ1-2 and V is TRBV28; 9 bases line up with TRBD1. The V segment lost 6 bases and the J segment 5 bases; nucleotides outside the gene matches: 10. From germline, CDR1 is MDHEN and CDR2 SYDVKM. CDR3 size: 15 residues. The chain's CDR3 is CASSPNRGRVYGYTF. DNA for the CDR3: TGTGCCAGCAGCCCAAACAGGGGGCGCGTGTATGGCTACACCTTC.

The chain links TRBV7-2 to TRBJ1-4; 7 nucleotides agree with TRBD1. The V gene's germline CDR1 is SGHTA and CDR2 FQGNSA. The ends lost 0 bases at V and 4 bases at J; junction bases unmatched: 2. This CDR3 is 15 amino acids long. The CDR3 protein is CASSLAGQFNEKLFF. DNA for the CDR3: TGTGCCAGCAGCTTAGCGGGACAGTTTAATGAAAAACTGTTTTTT.